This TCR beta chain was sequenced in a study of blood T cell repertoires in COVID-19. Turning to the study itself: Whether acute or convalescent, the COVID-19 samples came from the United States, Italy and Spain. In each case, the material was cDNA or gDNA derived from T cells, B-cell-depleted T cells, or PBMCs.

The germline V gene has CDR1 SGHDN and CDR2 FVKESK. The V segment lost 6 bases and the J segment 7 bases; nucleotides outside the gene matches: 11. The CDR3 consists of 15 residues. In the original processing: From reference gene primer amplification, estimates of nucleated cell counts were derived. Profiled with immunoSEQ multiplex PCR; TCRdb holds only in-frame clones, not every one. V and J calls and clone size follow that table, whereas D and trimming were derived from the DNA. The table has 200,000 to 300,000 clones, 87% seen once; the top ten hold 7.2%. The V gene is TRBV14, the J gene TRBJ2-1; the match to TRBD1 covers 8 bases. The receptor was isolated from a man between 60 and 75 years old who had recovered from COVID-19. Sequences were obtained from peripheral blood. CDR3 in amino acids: CASRESGTGSNEQFF. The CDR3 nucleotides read TGTGCCAGCAGGGAATCCGGGACAGGCTCAAATGAGCAGTTCTTC.